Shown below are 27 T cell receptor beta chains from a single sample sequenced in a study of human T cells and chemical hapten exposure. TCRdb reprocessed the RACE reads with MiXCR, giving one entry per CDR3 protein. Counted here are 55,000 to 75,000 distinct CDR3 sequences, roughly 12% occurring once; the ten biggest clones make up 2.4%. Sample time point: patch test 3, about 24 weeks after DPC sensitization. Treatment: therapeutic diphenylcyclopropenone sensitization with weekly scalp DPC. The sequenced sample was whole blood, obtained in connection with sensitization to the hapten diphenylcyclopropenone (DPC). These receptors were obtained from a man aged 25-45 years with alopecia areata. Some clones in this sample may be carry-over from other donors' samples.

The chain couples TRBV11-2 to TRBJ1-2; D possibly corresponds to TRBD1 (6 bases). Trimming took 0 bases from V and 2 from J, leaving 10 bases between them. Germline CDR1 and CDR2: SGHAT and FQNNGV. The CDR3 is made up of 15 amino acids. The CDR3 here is CASSLEQGRNYGYTF. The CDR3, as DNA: TGTGCCAGCAGCTTAGAACAGGGCAGGAACTATGGCTACACCTTC.

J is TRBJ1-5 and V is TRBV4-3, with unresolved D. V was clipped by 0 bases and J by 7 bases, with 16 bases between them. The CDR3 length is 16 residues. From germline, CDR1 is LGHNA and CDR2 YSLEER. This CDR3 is CASSQDGGSLRQPQHF. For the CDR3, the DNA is TGCGCCAGCAGCCAAGATGGAGGGAGTCTGCGCCAGCCCCAGCATTTT.

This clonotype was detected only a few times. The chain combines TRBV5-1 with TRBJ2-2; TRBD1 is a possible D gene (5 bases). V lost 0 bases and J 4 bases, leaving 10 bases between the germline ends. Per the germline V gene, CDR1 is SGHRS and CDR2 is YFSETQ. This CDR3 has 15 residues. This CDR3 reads CASSLGGRATGELFF. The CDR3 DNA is TGCGCCAGCAGCTTGGGAGGCAGGGCCACCGGGGAGCTGTTTTTT.

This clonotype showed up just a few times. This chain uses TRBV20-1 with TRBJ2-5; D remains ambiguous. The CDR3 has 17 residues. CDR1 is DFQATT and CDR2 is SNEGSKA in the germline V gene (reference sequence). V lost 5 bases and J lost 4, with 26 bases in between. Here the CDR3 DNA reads TGCAGTGCTCGAACAGTAGTAAGGGATTGGGTAGCAGAGACCCAGTACTTC. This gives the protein CSARTVVRDWVAETQYF.

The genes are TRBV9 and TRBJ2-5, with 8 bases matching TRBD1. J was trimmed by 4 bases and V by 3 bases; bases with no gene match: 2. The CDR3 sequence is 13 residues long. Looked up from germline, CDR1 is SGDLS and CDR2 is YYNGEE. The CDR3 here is CASSGTGRETQYF. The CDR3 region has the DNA TGTGCCAGCAGCGGGACAGGGAGAGAGACCCAGTACTTC.

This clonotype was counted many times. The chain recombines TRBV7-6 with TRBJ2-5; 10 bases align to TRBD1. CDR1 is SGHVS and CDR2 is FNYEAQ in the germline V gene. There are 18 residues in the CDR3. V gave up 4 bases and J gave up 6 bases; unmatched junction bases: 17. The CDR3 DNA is TGTGCCAGCAGCTCCGACGGGACAGGGGACCCCAGGGGGAAGACCCAGTACTTC. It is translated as CASSSDGTGDPRGKTQYF.

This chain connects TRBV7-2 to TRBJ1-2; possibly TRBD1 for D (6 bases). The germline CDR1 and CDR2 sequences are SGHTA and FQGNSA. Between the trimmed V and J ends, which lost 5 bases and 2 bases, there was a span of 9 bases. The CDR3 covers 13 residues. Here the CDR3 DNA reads TGTGCCAGCAGCCCTAGGGGGAACTATGGCTACACCTTC. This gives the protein CASSPRGNYGYTF.

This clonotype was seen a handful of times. The CDR3 sequence: CAISEQGYTEAFF. The CDR3 coding sequence is TGTGCCATCAGTGAGCAGGGGTACACTGAAGCTTTCTTT. V and J are TRBV10-3 and TRBJ1-1; a possible D gene is TRBD1 (6 bases). Germline V gene data show CDR1 as ENHRY and CDR2 as SYGVKD. This CDR3 contains 13 residues. V was trimmed by 2 bases and J by 3 bases, leaving 7 bases between them.

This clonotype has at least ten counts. The CDR3 DNA follows: TGCGCCAGCAGCTTGGGGCCCATGAATACGCAGTATTTT. As protein: CASSLGPMNTQYF. The chain is built from TRBV5-1 and TRBJ2-3; D unresolved. Trimming took 0 bases from V and 7 from J, leaving 9 bases between them. Germline V gives CDR1 SGHRS, CDR2 YFSETQ. The CDR3 length is 13 residues. Using reference TRBV5-1 and TRBJ2-3 for the parts outside the CDR3, the full variable domain is KAGVTQTPRYLIKTRGQQVTLSCSPISGHRSVSWYQQTPGQGLQFLFEYFSETQRNKGNFPGRFSGRQFSNSRSEMNVSTLELGDSALYLCASSLGPMNTQYFGPGTRLTVL.

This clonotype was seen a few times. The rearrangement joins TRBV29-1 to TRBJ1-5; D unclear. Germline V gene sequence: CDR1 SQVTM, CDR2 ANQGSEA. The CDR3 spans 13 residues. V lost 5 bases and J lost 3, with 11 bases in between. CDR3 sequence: CSVQTRPNQPQHF. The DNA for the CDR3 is TGCAGCGTTCAAACCAGGCCCAATCAGCCCCAGCATTTT.

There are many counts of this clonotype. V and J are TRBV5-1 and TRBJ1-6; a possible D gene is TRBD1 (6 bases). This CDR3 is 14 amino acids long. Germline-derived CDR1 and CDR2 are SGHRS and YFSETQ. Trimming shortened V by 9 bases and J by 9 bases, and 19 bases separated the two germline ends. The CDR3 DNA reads TGCGCCACCAAAGCGGAGGGGGTAGGTTCACCCCTCCACTTT. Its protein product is CATKAEGVGSPLHF.

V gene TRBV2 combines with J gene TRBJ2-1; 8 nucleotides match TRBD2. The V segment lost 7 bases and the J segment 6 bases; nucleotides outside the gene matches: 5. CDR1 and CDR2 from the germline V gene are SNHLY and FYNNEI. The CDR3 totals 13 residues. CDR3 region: CASITGTSNEQFF. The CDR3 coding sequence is TGTGCCAGCATTACCGGGACTAGCAATGAGCAGTTCTTC.

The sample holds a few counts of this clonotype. As DNA, the CDR3 is TGTGCCAGCAGCCAAGCTTCAGATACGGGGGGCACTGAAGCTTTCTTT. Its protein product is CASSQASDTGGTEAFF. This chain links TRBV3-1 with TRBJ1-1, with a weak D call TRBD1 (5 bases). Per germline, CDR1 LGHDT and CDR2 YNNKEL (reference sequence). This CDR3 is built from 16 residues. The germline V and J ends were trimmed by 1 base and 4 bases, with 16 bases remaining between them.

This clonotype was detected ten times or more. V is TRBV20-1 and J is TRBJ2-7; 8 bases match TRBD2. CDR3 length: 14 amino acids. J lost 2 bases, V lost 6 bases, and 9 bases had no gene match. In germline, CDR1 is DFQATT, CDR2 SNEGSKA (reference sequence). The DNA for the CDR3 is TGCAGTGCCCCCGTCGGGGGGGCTGCCTACGAGCAGTACTTC. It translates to CSAPVGGAAYEQYF.

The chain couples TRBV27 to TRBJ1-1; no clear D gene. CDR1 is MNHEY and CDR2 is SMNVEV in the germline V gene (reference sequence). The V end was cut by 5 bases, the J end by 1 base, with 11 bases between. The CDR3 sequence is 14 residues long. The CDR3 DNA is TGTGCCAGCAGTCCTACCTTTGGGAACACTGAAGCTTTCTTT. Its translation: CASSPTFGNTEAFF.

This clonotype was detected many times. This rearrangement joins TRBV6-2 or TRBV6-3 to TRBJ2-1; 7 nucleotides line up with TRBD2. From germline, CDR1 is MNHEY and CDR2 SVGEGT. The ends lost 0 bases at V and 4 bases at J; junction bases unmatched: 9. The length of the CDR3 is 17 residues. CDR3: CASSYSSPSGVYNEQFF. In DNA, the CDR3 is TGTGCCAGCAGTTACTCGTCCCCCAGCGGGGTGTACAATGAGCAGTTCTTC.

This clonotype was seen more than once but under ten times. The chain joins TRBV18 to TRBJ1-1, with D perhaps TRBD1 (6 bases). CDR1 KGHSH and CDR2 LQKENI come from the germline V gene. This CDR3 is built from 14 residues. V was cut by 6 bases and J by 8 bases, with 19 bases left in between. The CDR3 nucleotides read TGTGCCAGCTCCACCAAGGTTTCAGGGGAGGAAGCTTTCTTT. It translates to CASSTKVSGEEAFF.

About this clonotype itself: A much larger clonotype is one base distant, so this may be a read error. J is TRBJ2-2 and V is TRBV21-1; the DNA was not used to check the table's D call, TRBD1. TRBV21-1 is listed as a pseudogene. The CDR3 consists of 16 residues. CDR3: CASSPGQRRSTGELFF. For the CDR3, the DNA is TGTGCCAGCAGCCCGGGACAGCGGCGTAGCACCGGGGAGCTGTTTTTT.

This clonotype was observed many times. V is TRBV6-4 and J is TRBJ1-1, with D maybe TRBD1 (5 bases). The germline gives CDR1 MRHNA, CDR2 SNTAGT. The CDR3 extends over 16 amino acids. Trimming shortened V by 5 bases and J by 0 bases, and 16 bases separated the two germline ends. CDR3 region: CASSIGHFGVNTEAFF. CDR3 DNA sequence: TGTGCCAGCAGTATTGGACACTTTGGGGTGAACACTGAAGCTTTCTTT.

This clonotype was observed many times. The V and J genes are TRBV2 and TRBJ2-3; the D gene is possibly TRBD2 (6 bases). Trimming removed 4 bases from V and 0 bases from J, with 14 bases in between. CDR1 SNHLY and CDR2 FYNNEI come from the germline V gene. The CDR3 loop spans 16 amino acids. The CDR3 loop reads CASSVRAGTSTDTQYF. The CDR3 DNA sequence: TGTGCCAGCAGTGTAAGGGCAGGGACTAGCACAGATACGCAGTATTTT. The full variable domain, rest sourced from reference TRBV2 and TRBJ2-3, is EPEVTQTPSHQVTQMGQEVILRCVPISNHLYFYWYRQILGQKVEFLVSFYNNEISEKSEIFDDQFSVERPDGSNFTLKIRSTKLEDSAMYFCASSVRAGTSTDTQYFGPGTRLTVL.

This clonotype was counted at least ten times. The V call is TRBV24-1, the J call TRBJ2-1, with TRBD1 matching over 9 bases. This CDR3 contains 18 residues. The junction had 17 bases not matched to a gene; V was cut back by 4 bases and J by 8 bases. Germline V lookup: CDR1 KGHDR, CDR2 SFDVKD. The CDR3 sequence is CATSDPNPGQGYVDEQFF. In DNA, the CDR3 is TGTGCCACCAGTGACCCCAATCCGGGACAGGGCTATGTGGATGAGCAGTTCTTC.

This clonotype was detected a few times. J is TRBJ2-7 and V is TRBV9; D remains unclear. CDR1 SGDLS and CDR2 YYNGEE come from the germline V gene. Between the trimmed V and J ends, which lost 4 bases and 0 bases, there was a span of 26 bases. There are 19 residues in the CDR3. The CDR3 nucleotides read TGTGCCAGCAGCCCACGCTCCCCTGACCTCCGCTCCGGCTCCTACGAGCAGTACTTC. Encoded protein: CASSPRSPDLRSGSYEQYF.

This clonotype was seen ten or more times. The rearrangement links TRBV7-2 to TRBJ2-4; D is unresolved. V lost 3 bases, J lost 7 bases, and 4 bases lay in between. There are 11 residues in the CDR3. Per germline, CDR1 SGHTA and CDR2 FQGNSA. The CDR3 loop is CASSFGNIQYF. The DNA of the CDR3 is TGTGCCAGCAGCTTTGGGAACATTCAGTACTTC.

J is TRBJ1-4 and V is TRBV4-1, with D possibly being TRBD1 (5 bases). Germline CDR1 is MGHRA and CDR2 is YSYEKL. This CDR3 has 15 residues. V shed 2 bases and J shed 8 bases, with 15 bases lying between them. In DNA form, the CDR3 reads TGCGCCAGCAGCCAACAGGGTCGCGGGGTGGAAAAACTGTTTTTT. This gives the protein CASSQQGRGVEKLFF.

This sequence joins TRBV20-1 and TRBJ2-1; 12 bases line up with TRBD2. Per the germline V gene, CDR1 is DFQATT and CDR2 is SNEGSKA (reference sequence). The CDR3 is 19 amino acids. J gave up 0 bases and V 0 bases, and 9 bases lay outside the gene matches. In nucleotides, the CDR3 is TGCAGTGCTAGAGATTGGGGGACTAGCGGGCTTAGCTCCTACAATGAGCAGTTCTTC. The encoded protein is CSARDWGTSGLSSYNEQFF.

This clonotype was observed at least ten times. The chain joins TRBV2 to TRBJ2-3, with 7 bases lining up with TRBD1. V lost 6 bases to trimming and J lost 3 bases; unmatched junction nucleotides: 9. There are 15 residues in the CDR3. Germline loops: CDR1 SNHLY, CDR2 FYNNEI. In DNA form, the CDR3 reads TGTGCCAGCAGCGCCCAGGGGGTCGCGACAGATACGCAGTATTTT. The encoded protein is CASSAQGVATDTQYF.

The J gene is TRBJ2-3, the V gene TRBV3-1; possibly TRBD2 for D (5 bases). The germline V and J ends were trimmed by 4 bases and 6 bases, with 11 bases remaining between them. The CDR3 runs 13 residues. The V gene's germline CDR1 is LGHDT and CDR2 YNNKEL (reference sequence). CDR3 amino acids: CASSRNRGDTQYF. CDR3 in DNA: TGTGCCAGCAGCCGGAACCGAGGGGATACGCAGTATTTT.